This TCR beta chain was profiled in a study of neurological immune-mediated disorders. Across the study: The approximately 34 multiple sclerosis patients comprised some 30 that were relapsing-remitting and 3 that were secondary progressive. Study-level points and caveats: CDR3 amino acid sequences found in expanded clones were never shared across subjects, suggesting private repertoires in all groups.

This clonotype was counted many times. Its target is not known. TCRdb recomputed calls from the 5' RACE reads with MiXCR, one row per CDR3 protein. The sample records tens of thousands of distinct CDR3 sequences, approximately 5% being singletons. The CDR3 has 12 residues. From germline, CDR1 is SEHNR and CDR2 FQNEAQ (reference sequence). V was cut by 3 bases and J by 6 bases, with 8 bases left in between. The source of this sequence is a woman aged 70-85 years with multiple sclerosis. The specimen was PBMCs. The gene calls are TRBV7-9 and TRBJ1-1; D ambiguous. The CDR3 sequence is CASSFSEAEAFF. The CDR3 DNA follows: TGTGCCAGCAGCTTCTCAGAGGCTGAAGCTTTCTTT.